This T cell receptor beta chain was sequenced during a study of resident and recirculating memory T cells in vitiligo. About the research overall: Whole samples, not sorted cells, were homogenized and used for genomic DNA extraction.

A remark on this clone: The antigen is undetermined.

Here immunoSEQ multiplex PCR was the method, and the copy in TCRdb shows in-frame clones only, minus some. The table lists roughly 80,000 clones, 92% of them singletons. No vitiligo treatment was given during the prior three months. Germline CDR1 is MNHEY and CDR2 is SMNVEV (reference sequence). V lost 6 bases to trimming and J lost 4 bases; unmatched junction nucleotides: 7. There are 15 residues in the CDR3. Findings and limits, study-wide: Different lesions suggested infiltration by different T cell clones. Vitiligo lesions lacked a unique dominant clone, and clonality varied.

Source material: blood. The sequence derives from a male donor with vitiligo. The chain recombines TRBV27 with TRBJ2-1; 9 bases match TRBD2. The CDR3 DNA reads as TGTGCCAGCAGGTTGGGACTAGCACAGTACAATGAGCAGTTCTTC. Translation: CASRLGLAQYNEQFF.